This paragraph reports one T cell receptor beta chain. The table lists this clonotype with many counts. The clone's antigen remains unknown. There are no base qualities to consult, and no much larger clone falls within one base. The record originates from a study of CD8 T cells in ankylosing spondylitis (TCRdb year 2017). Looking at the study overall: The study set out to find disease-linked TCR variants by profiling T cell receptor beta repertoires in ankylosing spondylitis patients and healthy donors. Peripheral blood samples were taken, and synovial fluid was additionally collected from ankylosing spondylitis patients. The full study cohort was made up of over 20 ankylosing spondylitis patients and 108 healthy donors. Overall results and qualifications from the work: The disease-linked clones were reported to be significantly enriched in matched synovial fluid samples from ankylosing spondylitis patients. In peripheral blood, the disease-linked clones were found at relatively low frequencies and had a CD8+ phenotype. A TCR beta motif made up of eight highly homologous amino acid variants appeared to be characteristic of blood from ankylosing spondylitis patients. Some motif variants were previously reported in synovial fluid and blood of reactive arthritis patients, suggesting common disease-initiation mechanisms.

Sequencing used an Illumina HiSeq 2500. TCR beta libraries were prepared by quantitative 5'-RACE with molecular barcodes. The source study handled its data this way. A new computational method, built on a probabilistic model of VDJ rearrangement, was used to identify disease-linked TCR variants. TCRdb handled the public reads itself, with Q25 trimming in fastp and clone calling in MiXCR, and kept productive beta chains. Duplicate CDR3 protein sequences are folded into a single record with the most common DNA and genes. TCRdb's processing, not the study's, gives the V and J calls here. Counted in this sample were roughly 130,000 distinct CDR3 sequences; roughly 6.6% of them appeared once. Of the sample, 9% to 15% is held by the ten largest clones. The germline V gene (reference sequence) specifies MNHEY as CDR1 and SMNVEV as CDR2. V has 6 bases trimmed and J has 4 bases trimmed; junction bases matching no gene number 5. The CDR3 holds 14 amino acids from the cysteine to the phenylalanine. The kept DNA is CDR3 alone, 42 bases in frame from the first base.

This clonotype was obtained from a male donor with ankylosing spondylitis or in good health (not recorded which). Material for sequencing was blood, either unsorted or a sorted T cell fraction (not recorded which). The rearranged chain carries TRBV27 and TRBJ1-5; 8 junctional bases match TRBD1. The DNA reads TGTGCCAGCAGCTTCGACAGGGGTAATCAGCCCCAGCATTTT. The translation is CASSFDRGNQPQHF.